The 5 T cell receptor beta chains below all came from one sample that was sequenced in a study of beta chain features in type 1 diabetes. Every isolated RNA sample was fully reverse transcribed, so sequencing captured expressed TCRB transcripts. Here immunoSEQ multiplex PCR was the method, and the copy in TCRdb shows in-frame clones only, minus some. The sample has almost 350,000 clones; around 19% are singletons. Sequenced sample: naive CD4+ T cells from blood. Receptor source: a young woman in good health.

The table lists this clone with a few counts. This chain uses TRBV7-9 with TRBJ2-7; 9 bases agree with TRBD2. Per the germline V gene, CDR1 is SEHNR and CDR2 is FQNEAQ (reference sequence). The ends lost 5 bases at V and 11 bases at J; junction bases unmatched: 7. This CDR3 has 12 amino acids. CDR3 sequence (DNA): TGTGCCAGCAGCCCTTTAGCGGGAGAGGAGTACTTC. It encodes CASSPLAGEEYF.

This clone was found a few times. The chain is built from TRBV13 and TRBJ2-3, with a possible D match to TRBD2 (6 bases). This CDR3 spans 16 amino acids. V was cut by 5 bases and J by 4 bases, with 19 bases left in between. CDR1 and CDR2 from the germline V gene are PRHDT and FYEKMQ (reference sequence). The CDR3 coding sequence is TGTGCCAGCAGCCGACGGGACTTAATCTTGTCAGATACGCAGTATTTT. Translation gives CASSRRDLILSDTQYF.

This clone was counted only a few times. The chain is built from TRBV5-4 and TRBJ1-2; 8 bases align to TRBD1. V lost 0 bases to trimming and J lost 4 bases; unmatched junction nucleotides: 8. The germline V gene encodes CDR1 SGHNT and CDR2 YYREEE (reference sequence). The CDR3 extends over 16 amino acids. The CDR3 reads CASSLAGQGMGYGYTF. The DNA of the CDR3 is TGTGCCAGCAGCTTGGCCGGACAGGGAATGGGCTATGGCTACACCTTC.

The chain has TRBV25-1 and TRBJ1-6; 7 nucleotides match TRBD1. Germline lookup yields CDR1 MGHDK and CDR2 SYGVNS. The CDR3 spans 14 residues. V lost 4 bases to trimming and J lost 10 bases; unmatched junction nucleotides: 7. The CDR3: CASSGGQGESPLHF. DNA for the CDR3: TGTGCCAGCAGTGGCGGGCAGGGGGAATCACCCCTCCACTTT.

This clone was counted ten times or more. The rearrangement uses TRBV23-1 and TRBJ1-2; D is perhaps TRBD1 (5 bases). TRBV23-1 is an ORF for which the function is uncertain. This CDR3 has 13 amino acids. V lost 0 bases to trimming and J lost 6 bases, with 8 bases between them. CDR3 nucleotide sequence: TGCGCCAGCAGTCAATCAGGGGTGAATGGCTACACCTTC. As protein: CASSQSGVNGYTF.